This T cell receptor (beta chain) originates from a study of T cells in lung cancer brain metastases listed by TCRdb under 2018. Broadly, across the study: Of the approximately 20 patients, about 17 had a history of tobacco use, with a median of 40 pack-years. About 90% of the 20 patients received no interval therapy between primary and metastasis resection. Median interval between primary and brain metastasis specimen acquisition was approximately 320 days. The study compared TCR beta CDR3 repertoires between fully resected primary non-small cell lung cancers and paired brain metastases. The cohort comprised about 20 patients contributing 40 or so specimens, one primary lung lesion and one brain metastasis each. Patients had a median age at first diagnosis of around 58 years, with about 9 males and around eleven females. An average DNA integrity number of approximately 3.7 was found in both primary and metastatic specimens, and no significant difference was detected between sites.

Patients had resection either for delayed recurrence of a solitary brain metastasis or for synchronous oligometastatic disease. Patients with a history of multiple malignancies were excluded so that cancers other than NSCLC would not be included. Tumor areas were macrodissected from 4 to 6 deparaffinized around 10 um unstained sections guided by marked H&E slides. All specimens were formalin-fixed and paraffin-embedded (FFPE). The AllPrep DNA/RNA FFPE Kit was used to extract genomic DNA. Each sample received between about 2 and 5.5 ug of genomic DNA as input, and paired samples received equal DNA input. TCR beta libraries were constructed with the immunoSEQ hsTCRbeta Kit, with multiplexed V and J gene primers used across two PCR steps. Pooled libraries, together with positive and negative controls, were sequenced on an Illumina MiSeq with a 100-cycle paired-end protocol. From the authors' description of their analysis: Raw data were processed by the immunoSEQ vendor into normalized, annotated TCR beta repertoire reports. Richness was defined as unique clones by nucleotide sequence, and total richness was extrapolated with the iChao1 and Efron-Thisted estimators. Pielou's evenness, Simpson's index, top-ten clone proportional abundance, and Morisita overlap index were used to characterize and compare paired lesions. TCRdb re-hosts the immuneACCESS table, in-frame sequences only. Its copies lack some clones; in the studies checked, an unresolved V gene accounts for under half of them, and the cause for the rest is not known. V and J calls and clone size are copied from that table; D and trimming were computed from the DNA. For this sample there are roughly 1,900 clones; roughly 89% appear just once. Clones ranked in the top ten supply 4.1% of the sample.

On this clone itself: Its antigen is currently not known. Base qualities are not at hand, and no much larger clone is one base apart.

General findings and caveats noted by the study authors: DNA fragmentation in the FFPE samples may have kept the complete infiltrating T cell repertoire from being retrieved. The ten most abundant clones accounted for a significantly larger fraction of the repertoire in brain metastases than in primaries, which suggests clonal expansion. It was not possible to control for the effects of preoperative corticosteroids on T cell infiltration in brain metastases. Most clones were specific to a single lesion, and paired lesions overlapped only to a limited degree (mean Morisita index about 0.2). Brain metastases contained significantly fewer unique productive clones than the paired primaries (median about 1,600 versus 5,000).

V lost 0 bases and J lost 6 bases, and the count of bases not matched to a germline gene is 9. CDR1 and CDR2 were assigned from the germline V gene (reference sequence) as GTSNPN and SVGIG. The CDR3 covers 16 residues, taking in both the cysteine and the phenylalanine. Only the CDR3 region is kept as DNA, spanning 48 bases read in frame from base 1. The rearrangement joined TRBV30 to TRBJ2-3; 10 nucleotides in the junction match TRBD2. This sequence was found in a woman aged 50 to 65 with non-small cell lung cancer that had spread to the brain. Sequencing was done on a sample of tumor tissue from a brain metastasis. In the paper's terms, the cell subset or site label means: paired resected brain metastasis. In nucleotides, the sequence is TGTGCCTGGAGTGTCGGAATAGCGGGAGGATCCGATACGCAGTATTTT. This gives the protein CAWSVGIAGGSDTQYF.